This T cell receptor (beta chain) is from a study of early T cells in non-severe SARS-CoV-2 infection. Per the germline V gene, CDR1 is LNHDA and CDR2 is SQIVND (reference sequence). V lost 3 bases, J lost 0 bases, and 6 bases lay in between. The length of the CDR3 is 14 residues. Many counts were recorded for this clonotype. MiXCR, applied by TCRdb to the 5' RACE reads, yields one record per CDR3 protein. The sample has some 80,000 distinct CDR3 sequences, 12% seen once; the top ten hold around a sixth. The rearrangement links TRBV19 to TRBJ1-5; D is uncertain. The source of this sequence is an adult who was a healthcare worker with PCR-confirmed SARS-CoV-2 infection or an uninfected control (not recorded which). The donor label of this sample is uncertain. The material sequenced was whole blood, taken at baseline. CDR3 region: CASSIDISNQPQHF. In DNA, the CDR3 is TGTGCCAGTAGTATCGACATTAGCAATCAGCCCCAGCATTTT.